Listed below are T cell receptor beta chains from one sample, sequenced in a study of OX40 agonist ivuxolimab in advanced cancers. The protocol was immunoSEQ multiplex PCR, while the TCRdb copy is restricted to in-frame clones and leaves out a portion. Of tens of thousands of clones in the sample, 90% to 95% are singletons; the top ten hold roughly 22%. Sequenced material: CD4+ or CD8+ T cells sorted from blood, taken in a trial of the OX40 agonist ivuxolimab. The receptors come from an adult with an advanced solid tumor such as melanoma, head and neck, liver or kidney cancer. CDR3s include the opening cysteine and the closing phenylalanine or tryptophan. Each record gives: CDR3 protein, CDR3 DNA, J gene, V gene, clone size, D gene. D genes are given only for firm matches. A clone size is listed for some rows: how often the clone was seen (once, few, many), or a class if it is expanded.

CASSPSGVGRRSGANVLTF | TGCGCCAGCAGCCCCTCGGGGGTTGGGCGACGCTCTGGGGCCAACGTCCTGACTTTC | TRBJ2-6 | TRBV4-3 | - | -
CASTSGRGLNEQYF | TGTGCCAGCACTTCGGGAAGGGGTCTAAACGAGCAGTACTTC | TRBJ2-7 | TRBV13 | - | -
CASSRKSSGYEQYF | TGCGCCAGCAGCCGCAAAAGCTCGGGCTACGAGCAGTACTTC | TRBJ2-7 | TRBV4-1 | - | -
CASSQSGLLDTQYF | TGCGCCAGCAGCCAGTCAGGGCTCCTGGATACGCAGTATTTT | TRBJ2-3 | TRBV4-3 | - | -
CASSLSRATNEKLFF | TGTGCCAGCAGCTTGTCCAGGGCAACTAATGAAAAACTGTTTTTT | TRBJ1-4 | TRBV7-8 | - | -
CASSLFPDLEETQYF | TGTGCCAGCAGTTTGTTCCCGGACCTGGAAGAGACCCAGTACTTC | TRBJ2-5 | TRBV27 | few | -
CASSVESAGGEQYF | TGTGCCAGCAGCGTAGAATCAGCGGGAGGCGAGCAGTACTTC | TRBJ2-7 | TRBV9 | once | TRBD2
CASRGGAGGVYEQYF | TGTGCCAGCAGGGGGGGCGCAGGGGGGGTCTACGAGCAGTACTTC | TRBJ2-7 | TRBV7-9 | - | -
CASKELWASGRTESKNIQYF | TGTGCCAGCAAGGAGCTCTGGGCTAGCGGGAGAACAGAGTCCAAAAACATTCAGTACTTC | TRBJ2-4 | TRBV2 | - | TRBD2
CASSGAGGLETQYF | TGTGCCAGTAGTGGCGCGGGAGGTTTAGAGACCCAGTACTTC | TRBJ2-5 | TRBV19 | - | TRBD2
CASSGHSGGPYEQYF | TGTGCCAGCAGCGGGCATAGCGGGGGGCCCTACGAGCAGTACTTC | TRBJ2-7 | TRBV9 | - | TRBD2
CASLWENTEAFF | TGTGCCAGTCTATGGGAGAACACTGAAGCTTTCTTT | TRBJ1-1 | TRBV2 | - | -
CASSLRLTSTDTQYF | TGCGCCAGCAGCTTGAGACTGACTAGCACAGATACGCAGTATTTT | TRBJ2-3 | TRBV5-1 | - | -
CASSVAGNYYGYTF | TGTGCCAGCAGCGTAGCGGGGAATTACTATGGCTACACCTTC | TRBJ1-2 | TRBV9 | - | -
CASSSPTRLAGDEQYF | TGTGCCAGCAGTTCCCCGACTCGACTAGCGGGAGATGAGCAGTACTTC | TRBJ2-7 | TRBV28 | - | TRBD2
CASSYSGRWSGELFF | TGTGCCAGCAGTTACTCTGGCAGGTGGTCCGGGGAGCTGTTTTTT | TRBJ2-2 | TRBV6-6 | - | -
CASSRRGLDGYTF | TGTGCCAGCAGCAGGAGGGGCCTCGATGGCTACACCTTC | TRBJ1-2 | TRBV5-8 | once | -
CASSQENSGRPYEQYF | TGTGCCAGCAGCCAAGAAAATAGCGGGAGGCCCTACGAGCAGTACTTC | TRBJ2-7 | TRBV4-2 | - | TRBD2
CASSLDSGSSSEQYF | TGTGCCAGCAGCTTAGATAGCGGGAGTTCCAGCGAGCAGTACTTC | TRBJ2-7 | TRBV11-2 | - | TRBD2
CASSLVAGGDDEQFF | TGTGCCAGCAGCTTAGTGGCGGGAGGAGATGATGAGCAGTTCTTC | TRBJ2-1 | TRBV11-2 | medium-sized | TRBD2